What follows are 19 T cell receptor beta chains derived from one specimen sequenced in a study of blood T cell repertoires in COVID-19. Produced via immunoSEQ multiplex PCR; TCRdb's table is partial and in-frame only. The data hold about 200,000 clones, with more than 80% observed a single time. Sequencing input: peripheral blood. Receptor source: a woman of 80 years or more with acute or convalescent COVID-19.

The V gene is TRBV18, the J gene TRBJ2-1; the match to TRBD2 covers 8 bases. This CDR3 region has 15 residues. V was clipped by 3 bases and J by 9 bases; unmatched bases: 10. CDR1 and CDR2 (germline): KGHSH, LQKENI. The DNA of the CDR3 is TGTGCCAGCTCACCGCCAGCGGGAGTAATTGGTGAGCAGTTCTTC. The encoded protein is CASSPPAGVIGEQFF.

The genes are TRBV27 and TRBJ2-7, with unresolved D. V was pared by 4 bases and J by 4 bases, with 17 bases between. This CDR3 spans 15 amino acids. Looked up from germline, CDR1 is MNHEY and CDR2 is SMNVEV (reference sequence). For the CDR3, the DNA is TGTGCCAGCAGTTCCCGCTCTGATTTTCGGTACGAGCAGTACTTC. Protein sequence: CASSSRSDFRYEQYF.

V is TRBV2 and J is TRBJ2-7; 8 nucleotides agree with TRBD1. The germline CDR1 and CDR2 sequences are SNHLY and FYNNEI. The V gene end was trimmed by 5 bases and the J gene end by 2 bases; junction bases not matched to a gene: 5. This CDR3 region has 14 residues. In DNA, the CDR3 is TGTGCCAGCAGTAACGGACAGGGTGCCTACGAGCAGTACTTC. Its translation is CASSNGQGAYEQYF.

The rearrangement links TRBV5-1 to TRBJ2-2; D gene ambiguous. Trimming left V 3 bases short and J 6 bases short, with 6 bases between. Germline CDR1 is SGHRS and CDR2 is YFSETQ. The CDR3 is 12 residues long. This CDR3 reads CASSYAPGELFF. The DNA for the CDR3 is TGCGCCAGCAGCTATGCGCCCGGGGAGCTGTTTTTT.

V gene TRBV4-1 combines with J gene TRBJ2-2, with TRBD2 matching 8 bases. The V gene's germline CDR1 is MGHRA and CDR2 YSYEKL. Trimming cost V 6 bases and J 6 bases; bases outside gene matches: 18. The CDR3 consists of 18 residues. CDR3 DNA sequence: TGCGCCAGCAGTCCTTTCGAACGGGGGGCGCGGGAGGCCGGGGAGCTGTTTTTT. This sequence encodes CASSPFERGAREAGELFF.

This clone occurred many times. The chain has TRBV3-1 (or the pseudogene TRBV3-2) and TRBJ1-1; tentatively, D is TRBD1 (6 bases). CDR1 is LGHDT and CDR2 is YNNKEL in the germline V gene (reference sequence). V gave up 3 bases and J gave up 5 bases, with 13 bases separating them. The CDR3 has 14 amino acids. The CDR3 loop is CASSQTGLRTEAFF. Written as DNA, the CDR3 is TGTGCCAGCAGCCAGACAGGTTTAAGGACTGAAGCTTTCTTT.

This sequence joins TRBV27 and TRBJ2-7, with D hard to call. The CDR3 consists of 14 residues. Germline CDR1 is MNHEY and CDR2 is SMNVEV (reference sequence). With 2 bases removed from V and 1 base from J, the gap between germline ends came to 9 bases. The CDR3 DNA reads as TGTGCCAGCAGTTTAGGAACTACGTCCTACGAGCAGTACTTC. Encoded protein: CASSLGTTSYEQYF.

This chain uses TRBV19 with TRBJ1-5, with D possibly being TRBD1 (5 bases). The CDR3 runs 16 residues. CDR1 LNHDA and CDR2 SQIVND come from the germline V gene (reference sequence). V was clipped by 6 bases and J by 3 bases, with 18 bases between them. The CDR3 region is CASRSQPGGINQPQHF. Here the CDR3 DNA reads TGTGCCAGTAGGTCACAGCCGGGGGGAATCAATCAGCCCCAGCATTTT.

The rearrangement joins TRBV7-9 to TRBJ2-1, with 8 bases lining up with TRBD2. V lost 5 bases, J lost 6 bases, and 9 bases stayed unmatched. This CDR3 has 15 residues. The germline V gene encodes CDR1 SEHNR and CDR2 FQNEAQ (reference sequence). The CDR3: CASSGTGGMGNEQFF. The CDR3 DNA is TGTGCCAGCAGCGGAACGGGGGGGATGGGCAATGAGCAGTTCTTC.

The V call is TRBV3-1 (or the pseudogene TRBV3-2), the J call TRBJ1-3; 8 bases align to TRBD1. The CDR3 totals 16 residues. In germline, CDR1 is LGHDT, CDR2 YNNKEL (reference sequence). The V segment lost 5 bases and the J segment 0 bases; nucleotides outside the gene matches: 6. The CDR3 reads CASSDRTGGSGNTIYF. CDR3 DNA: TGTGCCAGCAGCGACAGAACAGGGGGCTCTGGAAACACCATATATTTT.

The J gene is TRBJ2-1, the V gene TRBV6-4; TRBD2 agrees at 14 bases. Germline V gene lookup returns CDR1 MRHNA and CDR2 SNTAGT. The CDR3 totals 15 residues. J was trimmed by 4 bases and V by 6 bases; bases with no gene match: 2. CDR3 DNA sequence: TGTGCCAGCAGGACTAGCGGGGGGGAATACAATGAGCAGTTCTTC. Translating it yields CASRTSGGEYNEQFF.

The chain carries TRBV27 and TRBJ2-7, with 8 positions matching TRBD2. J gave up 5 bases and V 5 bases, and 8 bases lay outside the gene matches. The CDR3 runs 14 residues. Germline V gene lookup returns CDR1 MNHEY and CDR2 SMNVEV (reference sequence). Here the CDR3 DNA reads TGTGCCAGCAGTGGATTCTCGGGACTAGACGAGCAGTACTTC. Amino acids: CASSGFSGLDEQYF.

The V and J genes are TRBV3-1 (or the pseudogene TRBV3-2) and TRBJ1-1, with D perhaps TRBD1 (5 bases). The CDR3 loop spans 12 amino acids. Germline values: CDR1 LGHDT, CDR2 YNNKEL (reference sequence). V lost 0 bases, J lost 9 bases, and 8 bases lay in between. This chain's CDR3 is CASSQEQGKAFF. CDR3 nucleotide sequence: TGTGCCAGCAGCCAAGAGCAGGGAAAAGCTTTCTTT.

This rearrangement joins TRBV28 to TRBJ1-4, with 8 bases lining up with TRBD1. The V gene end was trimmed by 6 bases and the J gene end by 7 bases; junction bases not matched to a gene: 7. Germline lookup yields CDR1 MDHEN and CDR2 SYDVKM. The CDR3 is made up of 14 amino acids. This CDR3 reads CASSVDRVGEKLFF. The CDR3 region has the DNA TGTGCCAGCAGCGTGGACAGGGTTGGTGAAAAACTGTTTTTT.

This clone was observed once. The CDR3, as DNA: TGTGCCAGCAGTGCCCTCCAAGGGGGAGCCTACCGTACGCAGTATTTT. This codes for CASSALQGGAYRTQYF. This chain connects TRBV2 to TRBJ2-3; D might be TRBD1 (6 bases). Germline V CDR1 and CDR2: SNHLY, FYNNEI. This CDR3 spans 16 amino acids. Trimming removed 4 bases at V and 8 bases at J, with 22 bases between. The variable domain in full, with the rest retrieved from reference TRBV2 and TRBJ2-3, is EPEVTQTPSHQVTQMGQEVILRCVPISNHLYFYWYRQILGQKVEFLVSFYNNEISEKSEIFDDQFSVERPDGSNFTLKIRSTKLEDSAMYFCASSALQGGAYRTQYFGPGTRLTVL.

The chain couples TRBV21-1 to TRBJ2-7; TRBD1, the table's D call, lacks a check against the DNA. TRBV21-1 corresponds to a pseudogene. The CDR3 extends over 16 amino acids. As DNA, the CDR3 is TGTGCCAGCAGCTCCCGCGGACAGGGGGCTTCCTACGAGCAGTACTTC. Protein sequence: CASSSRGQGASYEQYF.

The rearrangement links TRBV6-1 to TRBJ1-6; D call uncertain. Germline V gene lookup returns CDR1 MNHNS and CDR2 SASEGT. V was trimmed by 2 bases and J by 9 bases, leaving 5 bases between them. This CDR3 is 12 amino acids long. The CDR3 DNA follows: TGTGCCAGCAGTGAATCGGTTTCACCCCTCCACTTT. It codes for CASSESVSPLHF.

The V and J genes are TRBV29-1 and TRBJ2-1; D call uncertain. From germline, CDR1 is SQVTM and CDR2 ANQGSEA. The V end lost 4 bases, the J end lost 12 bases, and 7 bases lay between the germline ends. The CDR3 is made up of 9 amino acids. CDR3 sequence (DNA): TGCAGCGTTGGGCCAGGGCAGTTCTTC. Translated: CSVGPGQFF.

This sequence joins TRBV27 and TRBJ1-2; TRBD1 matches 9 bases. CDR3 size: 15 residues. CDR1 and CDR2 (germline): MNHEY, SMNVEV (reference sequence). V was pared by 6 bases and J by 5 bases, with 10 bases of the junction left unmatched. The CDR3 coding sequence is TGTGCCAGCAGGCGAACCGGGACAGGGACTTATGGCTACACCTTC. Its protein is CASRRTGTGTYGYTF.